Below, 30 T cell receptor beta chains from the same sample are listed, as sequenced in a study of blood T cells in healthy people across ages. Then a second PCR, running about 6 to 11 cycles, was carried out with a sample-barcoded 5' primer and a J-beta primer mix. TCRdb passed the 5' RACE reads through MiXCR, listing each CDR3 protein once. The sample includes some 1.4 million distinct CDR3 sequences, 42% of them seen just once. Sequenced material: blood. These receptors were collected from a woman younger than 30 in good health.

DNA for the CDR3: TGTGCCAGCAGCCAAGATCCTTTCGTTAGCACAGATACGCAGTATTTT. This translates into CASSQDPFVSTDTQYF. V and J are TRBV3-1 and TRBJ2-3, with D hard to call. V was pared by 0 bases and J by 0 bases, with 10 bases between. The CDR3 runs to 16 residues. From germline, CDR1 is LGHDT and CDR2 YNNKEL (reference sequence).

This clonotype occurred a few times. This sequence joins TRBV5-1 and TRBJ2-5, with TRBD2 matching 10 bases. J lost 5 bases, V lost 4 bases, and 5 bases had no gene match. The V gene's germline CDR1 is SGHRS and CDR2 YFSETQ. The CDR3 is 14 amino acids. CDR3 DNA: TGCGCCAGCAGCAAGCTAGCGGGAGATGAGACCCAGTACTTC. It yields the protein CASSKLAGDETQYF.

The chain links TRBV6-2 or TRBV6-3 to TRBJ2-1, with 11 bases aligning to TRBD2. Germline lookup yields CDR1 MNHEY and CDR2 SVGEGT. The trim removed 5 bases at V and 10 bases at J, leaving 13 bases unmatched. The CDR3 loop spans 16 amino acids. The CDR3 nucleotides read TGTGCCAGCAGTCCGTCCCTTAGCGGGAGGGTCGGGGAGCAGTTCTTC. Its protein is CASSPSLSGRVGEQFF.

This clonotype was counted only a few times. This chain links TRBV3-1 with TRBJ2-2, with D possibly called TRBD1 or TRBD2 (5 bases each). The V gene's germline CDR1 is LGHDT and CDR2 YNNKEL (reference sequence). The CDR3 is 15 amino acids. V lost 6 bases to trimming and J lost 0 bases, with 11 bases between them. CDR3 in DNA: TGTGCCAGCAGTCCCGGGACGACGAACACCGGGGAGCTGTTTTTT. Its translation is CASSPGTTNTGELFF.

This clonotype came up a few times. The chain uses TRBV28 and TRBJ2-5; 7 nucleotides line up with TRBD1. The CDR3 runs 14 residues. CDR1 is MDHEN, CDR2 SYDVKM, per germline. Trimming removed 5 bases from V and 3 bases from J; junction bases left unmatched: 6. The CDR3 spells CASSRSTGKETQYF. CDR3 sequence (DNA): TGTGCCAGCAGTAGGTCGACAGGGAAAGAGACCCAGTACTTC.

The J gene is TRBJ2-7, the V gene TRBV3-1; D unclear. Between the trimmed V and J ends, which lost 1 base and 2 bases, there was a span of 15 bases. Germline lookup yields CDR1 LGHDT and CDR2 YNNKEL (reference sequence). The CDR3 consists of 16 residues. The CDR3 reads CASSQVGVTLTYEQYF. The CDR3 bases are TGTGCCAGCAGCCAAGTCGGCGTTACCCTAACCTACGAGCAGTACTTC.

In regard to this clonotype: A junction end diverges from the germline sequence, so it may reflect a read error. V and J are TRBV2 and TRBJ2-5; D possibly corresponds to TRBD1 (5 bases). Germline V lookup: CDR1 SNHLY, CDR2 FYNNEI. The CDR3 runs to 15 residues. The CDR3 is CASTEDGLQGETQYF. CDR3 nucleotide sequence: TGTGCCAGCACTGAAGACGGGCTCCAGGGCGAGACCCAGTACTTC.

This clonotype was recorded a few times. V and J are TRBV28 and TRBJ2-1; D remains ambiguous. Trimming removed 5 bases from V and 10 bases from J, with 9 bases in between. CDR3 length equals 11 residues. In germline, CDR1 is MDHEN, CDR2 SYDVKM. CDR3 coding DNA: TGTGCCAGCAGTCCGGCGAAGGAGCAGTTCTTC. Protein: CASSPAKEQFF. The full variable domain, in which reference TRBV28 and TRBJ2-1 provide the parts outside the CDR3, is DVKVTQSSRYLVKRTGEKVFLECVQDMDHENMFWYRQDPGLGLRLIYFSYDVKMKEKGDIPEGYSVSREKKERFSLILESASTNQTSMYLCASSPAKEQFFGPGTRLTVL.

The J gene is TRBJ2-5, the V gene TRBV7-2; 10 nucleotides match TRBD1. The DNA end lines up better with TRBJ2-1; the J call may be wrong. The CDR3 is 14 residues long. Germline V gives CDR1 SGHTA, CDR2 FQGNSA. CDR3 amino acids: CASSRQGARETQFF. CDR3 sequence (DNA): TGTGCCAGCAGTCGACAGGGGGCACGAGAGACCCAGTTCTTC.

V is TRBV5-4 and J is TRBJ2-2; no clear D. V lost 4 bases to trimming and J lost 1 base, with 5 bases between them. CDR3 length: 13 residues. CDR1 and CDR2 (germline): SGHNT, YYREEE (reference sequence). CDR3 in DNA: TGTGCCAGCAGCATAGTGAACACCGGGGAGCTGTTTTTT. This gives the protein CASSIVNTGELFF.

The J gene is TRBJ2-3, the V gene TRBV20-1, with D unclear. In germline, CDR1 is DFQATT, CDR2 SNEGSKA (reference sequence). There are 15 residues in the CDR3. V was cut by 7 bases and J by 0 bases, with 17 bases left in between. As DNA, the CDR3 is TGCAGTGTTCGGCCCCGGGTCGTTAGCACAGATACGCAGTATTTT. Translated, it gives CSVRPRVVSTDTQYF.

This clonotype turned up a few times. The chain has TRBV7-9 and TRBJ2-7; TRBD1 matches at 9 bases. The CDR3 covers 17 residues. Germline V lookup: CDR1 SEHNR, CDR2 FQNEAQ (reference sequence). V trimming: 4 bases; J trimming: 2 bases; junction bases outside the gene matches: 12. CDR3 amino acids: CASSSRGPGQGAYEQYF. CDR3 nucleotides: TGTGCCAGCAGCTCTAGGGGACCGGGACAGGGAGCCTACGAGCAGTACTTC.

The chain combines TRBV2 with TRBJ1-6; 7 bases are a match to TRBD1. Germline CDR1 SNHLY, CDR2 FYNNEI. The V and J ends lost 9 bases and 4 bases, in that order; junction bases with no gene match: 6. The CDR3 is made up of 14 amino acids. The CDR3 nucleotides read TGTGCCAGGTCCCGGGACAGATATAATTCACCCCTCCACTTT. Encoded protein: CARSRDRYNSPLHF.

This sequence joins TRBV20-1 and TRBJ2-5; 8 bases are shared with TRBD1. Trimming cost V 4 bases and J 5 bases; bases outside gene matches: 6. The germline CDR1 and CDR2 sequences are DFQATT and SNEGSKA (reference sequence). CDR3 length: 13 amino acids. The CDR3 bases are TGCAGTGCTAAATTTCGGACAGGGGAGACCCAGTACTTC. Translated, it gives CSAKFRTGETQYF.

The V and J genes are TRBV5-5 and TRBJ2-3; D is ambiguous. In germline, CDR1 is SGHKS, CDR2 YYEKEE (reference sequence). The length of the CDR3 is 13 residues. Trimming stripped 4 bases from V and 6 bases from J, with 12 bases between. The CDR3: CASSLVIADTQYF. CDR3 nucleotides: TGTGCCAGCAGCCTCGTAATCGCGGATACGCAGTATTTT.

This CDR3 is CASSPVWTGTGELFF. The CDR3 coding sequence is TGTGCCAGCAGCCCGGTCTGGACAGGGACCGGGGAGCTGTTTTTT. The V and J genes are TRBV5-6 and TRBJ2-2; 8 bases match TRBD1. The CDR3 contains 15 residues. Germline V lookup: CDR1 SGHDT, CDR2 YYEEEE. The trim removed 4 bases at V and 5 bases at J, leaving 7 bases unmatched.

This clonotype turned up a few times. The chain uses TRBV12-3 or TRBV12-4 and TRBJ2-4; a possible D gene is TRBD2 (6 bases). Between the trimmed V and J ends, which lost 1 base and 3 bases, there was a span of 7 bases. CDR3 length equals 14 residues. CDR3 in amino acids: CASSLGEDKNIQYF. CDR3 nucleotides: TGTGCCAGCAGTTTAGGGGAGGACAAAAACATTCAGTACTTC.

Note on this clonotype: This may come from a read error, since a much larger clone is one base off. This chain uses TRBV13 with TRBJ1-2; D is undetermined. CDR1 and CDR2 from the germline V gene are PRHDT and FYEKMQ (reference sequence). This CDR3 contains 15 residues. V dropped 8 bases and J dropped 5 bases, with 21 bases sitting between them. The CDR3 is CASEDANINRYGYTF. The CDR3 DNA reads TGTGCCAGCGAGGACGCTAACATTAATCGGTATGGCTACACCTTC. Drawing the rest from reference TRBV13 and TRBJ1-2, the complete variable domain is AAGVIQSPRHLIKEKRETATLKCYPIPRHDTVYWYQQGPGQDPQFLISFYEKMQSDKGSIPDRFSAQQFSDYHSELNMSSLELGDSALYFCASEDANINRYGYTFGSGTRLTVV.

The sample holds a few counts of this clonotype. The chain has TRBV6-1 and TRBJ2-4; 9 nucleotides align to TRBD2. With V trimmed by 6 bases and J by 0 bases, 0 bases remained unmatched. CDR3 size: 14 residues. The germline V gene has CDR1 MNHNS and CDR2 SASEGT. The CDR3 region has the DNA TGTGCCAGCAGACTAGCGGGAGCCAAAAACATTCAGTACTTC. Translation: CASRLAGAKNIQYF.

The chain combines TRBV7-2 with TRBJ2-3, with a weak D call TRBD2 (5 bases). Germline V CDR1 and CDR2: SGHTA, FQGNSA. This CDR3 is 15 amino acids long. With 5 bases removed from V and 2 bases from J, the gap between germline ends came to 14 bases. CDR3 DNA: TGTGCCAGCAGCAATAGCGTTTTAGTCACAGATACGCAGTATTTT. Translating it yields CASSNSVLVTDTQYF.

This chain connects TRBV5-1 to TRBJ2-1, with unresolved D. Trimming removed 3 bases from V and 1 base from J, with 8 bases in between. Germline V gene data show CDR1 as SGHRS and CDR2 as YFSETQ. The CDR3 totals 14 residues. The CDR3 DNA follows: TGCGCCAGCAGCTCGGAAGGGTCCTACAATGAGCAGTTCTTC. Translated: CASSSEGSYNEQFF.

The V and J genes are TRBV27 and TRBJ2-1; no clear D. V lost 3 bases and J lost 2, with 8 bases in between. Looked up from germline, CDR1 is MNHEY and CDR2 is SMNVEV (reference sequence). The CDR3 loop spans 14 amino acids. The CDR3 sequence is CASSLADAYNEQFF. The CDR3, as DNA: TGTGCCAGCAGTTTGGCGGATGCCTACAATGAGCAGTTCTTC.

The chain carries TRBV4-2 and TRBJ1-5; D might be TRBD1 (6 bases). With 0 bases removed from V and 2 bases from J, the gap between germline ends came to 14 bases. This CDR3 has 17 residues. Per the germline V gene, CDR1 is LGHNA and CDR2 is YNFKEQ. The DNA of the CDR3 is TGTGCCAGCAGCCAAGACCAGGACAGCTTCGGCAATCAGCCCCAGCATTTT. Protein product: CASSQDQDSFGNQPQHF.

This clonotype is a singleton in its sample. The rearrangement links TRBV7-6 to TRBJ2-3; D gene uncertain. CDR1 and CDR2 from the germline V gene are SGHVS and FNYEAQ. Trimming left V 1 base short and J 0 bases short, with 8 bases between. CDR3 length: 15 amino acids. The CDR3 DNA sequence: TGTGCCAGCAGCTTAGGGTCGCCCAGCACAGATACGCAGTATTTT. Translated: CASSLGSPSTDTQYF.

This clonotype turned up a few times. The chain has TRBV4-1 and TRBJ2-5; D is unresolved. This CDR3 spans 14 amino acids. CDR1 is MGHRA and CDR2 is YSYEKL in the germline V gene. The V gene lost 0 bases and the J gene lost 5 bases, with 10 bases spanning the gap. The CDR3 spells CASSQESVGETQYF. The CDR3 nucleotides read TGCGCCAGCAGCCAAGAAAGTGTGGGGGAGACCCAGTACTTC.

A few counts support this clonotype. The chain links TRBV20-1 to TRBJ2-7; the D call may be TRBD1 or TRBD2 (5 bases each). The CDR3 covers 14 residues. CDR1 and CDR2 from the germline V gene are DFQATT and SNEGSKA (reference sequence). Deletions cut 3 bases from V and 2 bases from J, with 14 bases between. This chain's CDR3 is CSASGGKRPYEQYF. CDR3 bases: TGCAGTGCTAGTGGGGGAAAACGACCCTACGAGCAGTACTTC.

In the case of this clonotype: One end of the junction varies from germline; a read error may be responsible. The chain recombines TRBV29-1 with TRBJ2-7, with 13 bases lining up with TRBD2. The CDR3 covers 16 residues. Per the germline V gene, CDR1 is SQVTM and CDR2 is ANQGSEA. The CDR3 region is CSVGRTSGGPIYGQYF. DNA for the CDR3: TGCAGCGTGGGGAGGACTAGCGGGGGACCGATCTACGGGCAGTACTTC.

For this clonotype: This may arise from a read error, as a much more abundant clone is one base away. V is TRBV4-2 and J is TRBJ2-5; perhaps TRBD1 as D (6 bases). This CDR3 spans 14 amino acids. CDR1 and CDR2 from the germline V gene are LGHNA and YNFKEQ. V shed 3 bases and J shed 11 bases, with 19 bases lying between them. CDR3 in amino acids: CASSHPGRDNEQYF. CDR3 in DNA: TGTGCCAGCAGCCACCCAGGCCGGGACAATGAGCAGTACTTC.

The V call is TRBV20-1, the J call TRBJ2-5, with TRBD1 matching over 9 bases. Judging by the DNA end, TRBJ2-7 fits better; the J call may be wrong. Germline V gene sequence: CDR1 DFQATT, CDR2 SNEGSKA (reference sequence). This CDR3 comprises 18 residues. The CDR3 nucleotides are TGCAGTGCTAGAGCCCCGGGACAGGGACGAGGAAGTCCCTCCGAGCAGTACTTC. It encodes CSARAPGQGRGSPSEQYF.

CDR3 sequence reads: CSARVGVGETQYF. CDR3 nucleotide sequence: TGCAGTGCTAGAGTTGGGGTAGGAGAGACCCAGTACTTC. J is TRBJ2-5 and V is TRBV20-1; D gene unclear. V gave up 1 base and J gave up 4 bases, with 10 bases separating them. Germline lookup yields CDR1 DFQATT and CDR2 SNEGSKA (reference sequence). This CDR3 is 13 amino acids long.